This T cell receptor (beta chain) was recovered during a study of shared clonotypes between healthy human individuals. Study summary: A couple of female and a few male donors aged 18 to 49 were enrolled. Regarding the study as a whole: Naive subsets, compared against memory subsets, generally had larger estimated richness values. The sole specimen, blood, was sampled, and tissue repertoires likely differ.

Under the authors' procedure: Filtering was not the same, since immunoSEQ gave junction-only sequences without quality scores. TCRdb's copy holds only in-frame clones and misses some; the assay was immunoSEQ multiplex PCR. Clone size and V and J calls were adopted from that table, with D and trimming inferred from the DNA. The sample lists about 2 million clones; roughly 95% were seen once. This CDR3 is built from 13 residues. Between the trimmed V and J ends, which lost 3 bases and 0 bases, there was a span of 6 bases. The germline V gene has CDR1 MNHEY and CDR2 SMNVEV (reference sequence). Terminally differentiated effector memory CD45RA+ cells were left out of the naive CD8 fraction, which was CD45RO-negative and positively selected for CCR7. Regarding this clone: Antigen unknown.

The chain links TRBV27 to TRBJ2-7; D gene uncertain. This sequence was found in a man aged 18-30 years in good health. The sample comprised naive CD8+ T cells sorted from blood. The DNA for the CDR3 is TGTGCCAGCAGTTTGGCGACCTCCTACGAGCAGTACTTC. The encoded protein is CASSLATSYEQYF.